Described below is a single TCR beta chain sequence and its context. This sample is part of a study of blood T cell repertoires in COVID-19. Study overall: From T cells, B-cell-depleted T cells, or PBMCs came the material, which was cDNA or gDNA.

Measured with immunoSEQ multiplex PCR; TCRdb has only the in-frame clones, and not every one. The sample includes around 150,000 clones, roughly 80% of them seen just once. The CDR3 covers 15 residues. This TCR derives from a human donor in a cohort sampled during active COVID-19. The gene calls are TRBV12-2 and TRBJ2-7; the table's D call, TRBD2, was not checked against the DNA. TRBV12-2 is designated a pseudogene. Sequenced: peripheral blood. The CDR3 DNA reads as TGTGCAAGTCGCTTAGCGGAGGGGTTTGGGCCCGAGCAGTACTTC. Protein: CASRLAEGFGPEQYF.